The 14 T cell receptor beta chains listed next were all sequenced from one sample in a study of technical replicates of blood from a handful of donors (dated by TCRdb to about 2017). Receptor libraries were prepared by the immunoSEQ multiplex PCR assay. TCRdb obtained this table from immuneACCESS and retained in-frame rearrangements with V and J assigned. These tables miss some clones; where compared with another copy, unresolved V genes account for less than half of the shortfall, and the remainder is unexplained. For this sample there are 50,000 to 70,000 clones; over 85% appear just once. Clones ranked in the top ten supply roughly 4.2% of the sample. The sequenced sample was PBMCs. The receptor set was obtained from a human donor in good health. Some clones in this sample may be carry-over from other donors' samples.

The chain combines TRBV4-3 with TRBJ1-3, with D perhaps TRBD1 (6 bases). CDR1 is LGHNA and CDR2 is YSLEER in the germline V gene. V was cut by 0 bases and J by 4 bases, with 19 bases left in between. CDR3 length: 18 residues. This CDR3 reads CASSQDQVVGARGNTIYF. In DNA, the CDR3 is TGCGCCAGCAGCCAAGATCAGGTTGTGGGGGCGAGGGGAAACACCATATATTTT.

V is TRBV6-5 and J is TRBJ1-2, with D unclear. The CDR3 runs 15 residues. The V gene's germline CDR1 is MNHEY and CDR2 SVGAGI. With 2 bases removed from V and 4 bases from J, the gap between germline ends came to 14 bases. This CDR3 is CASSYRGKVGYGYTF. The CDR3, as DNA: TGTGCCAGCAGTTACCGAGGAAAAGTGGGCTATGGCTACACCTTC.

This sequence joins TRBV4-1 and TRBJ1-1, with D maybe TRBD1 (6 bases). This CDR3 spans 16 amino acids. CDR1 is MGHRA, CDR2 YSYEKL, per germline. The V end lost 1 base, the J end lost 1 base, and 13 bases lay between the germline ends. The CDR3 region has the DNA TGCGCCAGCAGCCAAGTCCAGGGGATTGGGAACACTGAAGCTTTCTTT. As protein: CASSQVQGIGNTEAFF.

The chain uses TRBV30 and TRBJ2-7; 7 bases are a match to TRBD1. J gave up 6 bases and V 0 bases, and 8 bases lay outside the gene matches. The germline V gene encodes CDR1 GTSNPN and CDR2 SVGIG (reference sequence). The CDR3 runs 14 residues. In DNA, the CDR3 is TGTGCCTGGAGTGTGATGGGCAGGGGGTTCGAGCAGTACTTC. Its protein product is CAWSVMGRGFEQYF.

The CDR3 nucleotides read TGTGCCAGCAGAGCCTGGACAGGGGGCGATGAAGCTTTCTTT. Translated, it gives CASRAWTGGDEAFF. The rearrangement uses TRBV9 and TRBJ1-1, with 11 bases matching TRBD1. CDR3 length: 14 amino acids. Trimming at V came to 5 bases and at J to 7 bases, leaving 7 bases not matched to a gene. Germline V CDR1 and CDR2: SGDLS, YYNGEE.

The genes are TRBV10-3 and TRBJ1-1; 8 bases fit TRBD1. Germline CDR1 is ENHRY and CDR2 is SYGVKD. V was clipped by 6 bases and J by 7 bases; unmatched bases: 16. This CDR3 is 16 amino acids long. Written as DNA, the CDR3 is TGTGCCATCAGCGTTTGGGGCCAGGGGGCTAGGGGTGAAGCTTTCTTT. It yields the protein CAISVWGQGARGEAFF.

The chain uses TRBV2 and TRBJ1-2, with TRBD1 identical over 10 bases. Germline V gene lookup returns CDR1 SNHLY and CDR2 FYNNEI. The CDR3 consists of 14 residues. V lost 8 bases and J lost 6; bases outside the gene matches: 9. CDR3 amino acids: CASSTGTGVNGYTF. The CDR3 DNA sequence: TGTGCCAGCTCGACCGGGACAGGGGTTAATGGCTACACCTTC.

This chain links TRBV7-3 with TRBJ2-7; 8 nucleotides line up with TRBD1. Losses at the gene ends were 5 bases for V and 2 bases for J; bases not matched to a gene: 5. Germline lookup yields CDR1 SGHTA and CDR2 FQGTGA. The CDR3 is made up of 14 amino acids. The DNA for the CDR3 is TGTGCCAGCAGCCAAGGACAGGGCCCCTACGAGCAGTACTTC. Translated, it gives CASSQGQGPYEQYF.

The chain recombines TRBV4-3 with TRBJ1-3, with D maybe TRBD1 (6 bases). This CDR3 region has 17 residues. V lost 0 bases to trimming and J lost 3 bases, with 15 bases between them. Germline lookup yields CDR1 LGHNA and CDR2 YSLEER. The CDR3 DNA reads as TGCGCCAGCAGCCAAGATAGGGGGGGGGCGAGTGGAAACACCATATATTTT. Its protein product is CASSQDRGGASGNTIYF.

The CDR3 DNA follows: TGCAGCGTGGCAACCGGGAGGGCCGTGCACAATGAGCAGTTCTTC. Protein sequence: CSVATGRAVHNEQFF. The V call is TRBV29-1, the J call TRBJ2-1; the match to TRBD2 covers 8 bases. After removal of 6 bases from V and 5 bases from J, the junction contained 12 bases not matched to a gene. CDR3 length equals 15 residues. Per germline, CDR1 SQVTM and CDR2 ANQGSEA.

The chain combines TRBV5-4 with TRBJ1-2; tentatively, D is TRBD1 (5 bases). This CDR3 spans 16 amino acids. The germline CDR1 and CDR2 sequences are SGHNT and YYREEE (reference sequence). Trimming removed 4 bases at V and 1 base at J, with 17 bases between. The CDR3 reads CASSPPGGSYNYGYTF. In DNA, the CDR3 is TGTGCCAGCAGCCCACCGGGGGGGAGTTATAACTATGGCTACACCTTC.

The chain carries TRBV18 and TRBJ2-7; D is unclear. This CDR3 comprises 12 residues. Germline CDR1 reads KGHSH; CDR2 reads LQKENI. V was pared by 5 bases and J by 0 bases, with 5 bases between. CDR3 nucleotides: TGTGCCAGCTCAACTCCCTCCTACGAGCAGTACTTC. Translated, it gives CASSTPSYEQYF.

The chain links TRBV27 to TRBJ2-2; TRBD2 matches 8 bases. The CDR3 sequence is 17 residues long. Trimming at V came to 6 bases and at J to 1 base, leaving 10 bases not matched to a gene. Germline assignment: CDR1 MNHEY and CDR2 SMNVEV (reference sequence). The CDR3 loop reads CASRPGASGWNTGELFF. The CDR3 nucleotides are TGTGCCAGCAGACCAGGGGCTAGCGGGTGGAACACCGGGGAGCTGTTTTTT.

The chain combines TRBV30 with TRBJ2-1; TRBD2 matches 9 bases. The CDR3 has 16 amino acids. Losses at the gene ends were 3 bases for V and 8 bases for J; bases not matched to a gene: 14. The germline gives CDR1 GTSNPN, CDR2 SVGIG (reference sequence). The CDR3 is CAWSDGASGISDEQFF. CDR3 DNA: TGTGCCTGGAGCGACGGGGCTAGCGGGATATCGGATGAGCAGTTCTTC.